This T cell receptor beta chain was captured in a study of blood T cells in healthy people across ages. At the level of the study: About one barcoded beta molecule was captured per two T cells (by template switching).

V shed 2 bases and J shed 2 bases, with 13 bases lying between them. The CDR3 has 15 amino acids. From germline, CDR1 is ENHRY and CDR2 SYGVKD. Every donor contributed around 10 milliliters of peripheral blood by blood draw. This clonotype was recorded only once. Its antigen is unidentified. Study-wide points: Naive and antigen-experienced cells could not be conclusively compared, given unsorted PBMCs.

PCR was performed a second time for roughly 7 to 11 cycles using a sample-barcoded 5' primer and a J-beta primer mix. A single record per CDR3 protein comes from TCRdb applying MiXCR to the 5' RACE reads. The table shows some 320,000 distinct CDR3 sequences, with 27% occurring only once. The origin of this receptor is a woman in her 70s in good health. The material sequenced was blood. This rearrangement joins TRBV10-3 to TRBJ2-7; a possible D gene is TRBD1 (5 bases). CDR3 in DNA: TGTGCCATCAGTGAGCCGACAGAGACCACCTACGAGCAGTACTTC. Translating it yields CAISEPTETTYEQYF.